This T cell receptor beta chain was recovered during a study of response to subunit inactivated influenza vaccine. Study-level findings and limits: Authors suggested few new T cells are recruited by each seasonal influenza vaccination.

TCRdb passed the RT-PCR reads through MiXCR, listing each CDR3 protein once. The sample gives hundreds of thousands of distinct CDR3 sequences, 10% to 15% of which show up once; roughly 14% is in the top ten. The CDR3 is 17 amino acids. CDR1 and CDR2 (germline): MDHEN, SYDVKM. As to this clonotype: Antigen unknown. Being one base from a much bigger clone, this may be a read error.

J is TRBJ2-1 and V is TRBV28, with D possibly TRBD2 on 5 matching bases. Sequencing was performed on PBMCs from blood, taken about 6 weeks after vaccination. The sequence was obtained from a man aged 50 to 59 who received an inactivated influenza vaccine. In nucleotides, the CDR3 is TGTGCCAGCAGTTTATATCGGGGAACCCTATCCTACAATGAGCGGTTCTTC. Its protein is CASSLYRGTLSYNERFF. Full variable domain (outside the CDR3, taken from reference TRBV28 and TRBJ2-1): DVKVTQSSRYLVKRTGEKVFLECVQDMDHENMFWYRQDPGLGLRLIYFSYDVKMKEKGDIPEGYSVSREKKERFSLILESASTNQTSMYLCASSLYRGTLSYNERFFGPGTRLTVL.